Listed here are 27 T cell receptor beta chains from one sample, sequenced in a study of T cell responses to AZD1222 COVID-19 vaccine. Sequencing was performed with immunoSEQ multiplex PCR; in TCRdb, only in-frame clones are kept and a portion is missing. Among approximately 170,000 clones listed, approximately 92% were seen once. The sample consisted of peripheral blood, taken on day 0 of AZD1222 vaccination. These receptors were taken from an adult in good health.

The chain uses TRBV30 and TRBJ1-1; D uncertain. Trimming left V 0 bases short and J 5 bases short, with 16 bases between. Germline values: CDR1 GTSNPN, CDR2 SVGIG (reference sequence). This CDR3 is 15 amino acids long. For the CDR3, the DNA is TGTGCCTGGAGTGTGCGGCACTTAAGAGGGACTGAAGCTTTCTTT. Protein: CAWSVRHLRGTEAFF.

The gene calls are TRBV6-6 and TRBJ2-6; 7 bases map to TRBD1. The CDR3 runs to 18 residues. In germline, CDR1 is MNHNY, CDR2 SVGAGI (reference sequence). Trimming cost V 5 bases and J 2 bases; bases outside gene matches: 12. CDR3 bases: TGTGCCAGCAGTCGAAGGGGACAGAAACTCACTGGGGCCAACGTCCTGACTTTC. Amino acid sequence: CASSRRGQKLTGANVLTF.

The rearrangement uses TRBV15 and TRBJ1-3, with 9 bases identical to TRBD1. The V and J ends lost 5 bases and 0 bases, in that order; junction bases with no gene match: 5. Per the germline V gene, CDR1 is LNHNV and CDR2 is YYDKDF (reference sequence). The CDR3 length is 16 residues. The CDR3 DNA follows: TGTGCCACCAGCCTAGGACAGGGGAGCTCTGGAAACACCATATATTTT. Translated: CATSLGQGSSGNTIYF.

The V gene is TRBV18, the J gene TRBJ2-7; D ambiguous. The CDR3 contains 14 residues. The germline V gene has CDR1 KGHSH and CDR2 LQKENI. V was cut by 0 bases and J by 2 bases, with 8 bases left in between. DNA for the CDR3: TGTGCCAGCTCACCACCAAACACCCCCTACGAGCAGTACTTC. Protein product: CASSPPNTPYEQYF.

This sequence joins TRBV7-9 and TRBJ2-2; TRBD2 aligns across 7 bases. After removal of 1 base from V and 7 bases from J, the junction contained 9 bases not matched to a gene. CDR1 SEHNR and CDR2 FQNEAQ come from the germline V gene (reference sequence). The CDR3 contains 16 residues. CDR3 sequence reads: CASSLVGGRGGGELFF. In DNA, the CDR3 is TGTGCCAGCAGCTTAGTCGGCGGGAGAGGCGGCGGGGAGCTGTTTTTT.

This chain connects TRBV7-9 to TRBJ2-7; TRBD1 agrees at 8 bases. V dropped 5 bases and J dropped 5; count of bases not matched to a gene: 8. This CDR3 is 14 amino acids long. In germline, CDR1 is SEHNR, CDR2 FQNEAQ (reference sequence). The CDR3 sequence is CASSTDRGGDEQYF. The CDR3 bases are TGTGCCAGCAGCACAGACAGGGGAGGCGACGAGCAGTACTTC.

The chain carries TRBV11-2 and TRBJ1-6; D is perhaps TRBD1 (5 bases). This CDR3 is built from 14 residues. Germline V gene sequence: CDR1 SGHAT, CDR2 FQNNGV. Trimming took 5 bases from V and 5 from J, leaving 10 bases between them. CDR3 in DNA: TGTGCCAGCAGCCATCAGGGAAATAATTCACCCCTCCACTTT. Its protein product is CASSHQGNNSPLHF.

This rearrangement joins TRBV7-3 to TRBJ2-2; D assignment may be TRBD1 or TRBD2 (5 bases each). The germline CDR1 and CDR2 sequences are SGHTA and FQGTGA. The CDR3 runs 16 residues. V was pared by 5 bases and J by 6 bases, with 19 bases between. The CDR3 loop reads CASSRGGVRVPGELFF. In DNA, the CDR3 is TGTGCCAGCAGCCGAGGAGGAGTCAGGGTTCCCGGGGAGCTGTTTTTT.

The table lists this clone with a count of one. The chain links TRBV2 to TRBJ2-3; D unresolved. Trimming left V 5 bases short and J 13 bases short, with 19 bases between. The germline CDR1 and CDR2 sequences are SNHLY and FYNNEI. The CDR3 loop spans 13 amino acids. CDR3 nucleotides: TGTGCCAGCAGTCCCCAAGGAACTGCACGGGAGTATTTT. Translating it yields CASSPQGTAREYF. Full variable domain (outside the CDR3, taken from reference TRBV2 and TRBJ2-3): EPEVTQTPSHQVTQMGQEVILRCVPISNHLYFYWYRQILGQKVEFLVSFYNNEISEKSEIFDDQFSVERPDGSNFTLKIRSTKLEDSAMYFCASSPQGTAREYFGPGTRLTVL.

The J gene is TRBJ1-6, the V gene TRBV19; D is unclear. The CDR3 runs to 17 residues. Between the trimmed V and J ends, which lost 6 bases and 0 bases, there was a span of 15 bases. The germline V gene encodes CDR1 LNHDA and CDR2 SQIVND (reference sequence). Here the CDR3 DNA reads TGTGCCAGTAGAGACAACTTCCTGAGCTCCTATAATTCACCCCTCCACTTT. This codes for CASRDNFLSSYNSPLHF. Full variable domain (missing parts from reference TRBV19 and TRBJ1-6): DGGITQSPKYLFRKEGQNVTLSCEQNLNHDAMYWYRQDPGQGLRLIYYSQIVNDFQKGDIAEGYSVSREKKESFPLTVTSAQKNPTAFYLCASRDNFLSSYNSPLHFGNGTRLTVT.

The V gene is TRBV19, the J gene TRBJ1-5, with D perhaps TRBD1 (5 bases). The V gene's germline CDR1 is LNHDA and CDR2 SQIVND (reference sequence). Trimming pared 5 bases from V and 1 base from J, leaving 18 bases between. CDR3 length equals 17 residues. Here the CDR3 reads CASSPRGGGSSNQPQHF. CDR3 bases: TGTGCCAGTAGTCCCCGGGGTGGGGGGTCAAGCAATCAGCCCCAGCATTTT.

The rearrangement links TRBV19 to TRBJ2-3; no clear D gene. Germline-derived CDR1 and CDR2 are LNHDA and SQIVND (reference sequence). V dropped 3 bases and J dropped 5 bases, with 12 bases sitting between them. The CDR3 extends over 14 amino acids. CDR3 region: CASSISGRIDTQYF. The DNA of the CDR3 is TGTGCCAGTAGTATCTCGGGTCGTATAGATACGCAGTATTTT.

CDR3 protein: CASSLLPWGLAGGPDTQYF. In DNA, the CDR3 is TGTGCCAGCAGCTTACTCCCCTGGGGACTAGCGGGGGGGCCAGATACGCAGTATTTT. This chain joins TRBV13 and TRBJ2-3, with TRBD2 matching over 16 bases. The V and J ends lost 2 bases and 4 bases, in that order; junction bases with no gene match: 9. Germline V gives CDR1 PRHDT, CDR2 FYEKMQ (reference sequence). The CDR3 totals 19 residues.

This chain links TRBV18 with TRBJ1-5; no clear D gene. The V end lost 4 bases, the J end lost 0 bases, and 7 bases lay between the germline ends. The germline V gene encodes CDR1 KGHSH and CDR2 LQKENI. The CDR3 is made up of 14 amino acids. For the CDR3, the DNA is TGTGCCAGCTCACAGCACAATAGCAATCAGCCCCAGCATTTT. Protein sequence: CASSQHNSNQPQHF.

This chain uses TRBV29-1 with TRBJ1-1; TRBD1 aligns across 9 bases. CDR1 SQVTM and CDR2 ANQGSEA come from the germline V gene. The V and J ends lost 6 bases and 3 bases, in that order; junction bases with no gene match: 8. The CDR3 spans 14 residues. CDR3 nucleotide sequence: TGCAGCGTCCGGTGGACAGGGGAGGACACTGAAGCTTTCTTT. This translates into CSVRWTGEDTEAFF. The full variable domain, its missing parts supplied by reference TRBV29-1 and TRBJ1-1, is SAVISQKPSRDICQRGTSLTIQCQVDSQVTMMFWYRQQPGQSLTLIATANQGSEATYESGFVIDKFPISRPNLTFSTLTVSNMSPEDSSIYLCSVRWTGEDTEAFFGQGTRLTVV.

The rearrangement uses TRBV4-1 and TRBJ2-1; 7 bases agree with TRBD2. V shed 4 bases and J 4 bases; nucleotides not matched to a gene: 10. The germline V gene has CDR1 MGHRA and CDR2 YSYEKL. There are 16 residues in the CDR3. CDR3 DNA sequence: TGCGCCAGCAGCCGGGGCACTAGCGAGGGGTACAATGAGCAGTTCTTC. The encoded protein is CASSRGTSEGYNEQFF.

This rearrangement joins TRBV6-5 to TRBJ1-1, with D possibly TRBD1 on 6 matching bases. CDR3 size: 16 residues. CDR1 is MNHEY and CDR2 is SVGAGI in the germline V gene. V lost 0 bases and J 3 bases, leaving 14 bases between the germline ends. CDR3: CASSYSRGAGDTEAFF. The CDR3 DNA follows: TGTGCCAGCAGTTACTCTCGGGGGGCAGGTGACACTGAAGCTTTCTTT.

The chain carries TRBV19 and TRBJ2-5, with 8 bases lining up with TRBD1. This CDR3 has 11 amino acids. Germline assignment: CDR1 LNHDA and CDR2 SQIVND (reference sequence). The V gene end was trimmed by 10 bases and the J gene end by 6 bases; junction bases not matched to a gene: 4. The CDR3 DNA is TGTGCCACTACAGGGGGAAAGACCCAGTACTTC. Residues: CATTGGKTQYF.

This clone was seen more than once but under ten times. V gene TRBV4-2 combines with J gene TRBJ1-6, with D maybe TRBD1 (6 bases). Germline CDR1 is LGHNA and CDR2 is YNFKEQ. CDR3 length: 15 amino acids. Trimming pared 4 bases from V and 7 bases from J, leaving 14 bases between. CDR3 region: CASSLHRVSNSPLHF. Here the CDR3 DNA reads TGTGCCAGCAGCCTCCACAGGGTCTCGAATTCACCCCTCCACTTT.

The chain has TRBV5-6 and TRBJ1-1, with D maybe TRBD1 (5 bases). The V gene lost 3 bases and the J gene lost 1 base, with 13 bases spanning the gap. CDR1 is SGHDT and CDR2 is YYEEEE in the germline V gene. The CDR3 loop spans 15 amino acids. CDR3 sequence (DNA): TGTGCCAGCAGCTGGCAGGGTGTTCGGAACACTGAAGCTTTCTTT. It is translated as CASSWQGVRNTEAFF.

The chain employs TRBV7-9 and TRBJ1-2; 10 bases map to TRBD1. The CDR3 is 17 amino acids. Germline lookup yields CDR1 SEHNR and CDR2 FQNEAQ (reference sequence). Unmatched junction bases numbered 9, after V lost 5 bases and J lost 0 bases. The CDR3 protein is CASSLRTGGLSNYGYTF. Written as DNA, the CDR3 is TGTGCCAGCAGCCTTCGGACAGGGGGACTGTCTAACTATGGCTACACCTTC.

This chain connects TRBV13 to TRBJ1-5, with D possibly being TRBD1 (5 bases). Trimming shortened V by 9 bases and J by 3 bases, and 12 bases separated the two germline ends. Germline CDR1 is PRHDT and CDR2 is FYEKMQ (reference sequence). The CDR3 contains 13 residues. The CDR3 is CARITGINQPQHF. The CDR3 region has the DNA TGTGCCAGGATAACAGGTATCAATCAGCCCCAGCATTTT. The variable domain in full, completed from reference TRBV13 and TRBJ1-5, reads AAGVIQSPRHLIKEKRETATLKCYPIPRHDTVYWYQQGPGQDPQFLISFYEKMQSDKGSIPDRFSAQQFSDYHSELNMSSLELGDSALYFCARITGINQPQHFGDGTRLSIL.

The chain joins TRBV19 to TRBJ2-1; tentative D call: TRBD2 (6 bases). Per the germline V gene, CDR1 is LNHDA and CDR2 is SQIVND (reference sequence). The CDR3 is 15 amino acids. V lost 6 bases to trimming and J lost 4 bases, with 16 bases between them. CDR3 in DNA: TGTGCCAGTAGCCCACCGGGACTGGGGTACAATGAGCAGTTCTTC. It codes for CASSPPGLGYNEQFF.

V is TRBV3-1 (or the pseudogene TRBV3-2) and J is TRBJ2-7, with unresolved D. This CDR3 has 14 amino acids. Trimming shortened V by 0 bases and J by 3 bases, and 9 bases separated the two germline ends. Germline values: CDR1 LGHDT, CDR2 YNNKEL (reference sequence). CDR3 loop: CASSQDGWGYEQYF. CDR3 nucleotides: TGTGCCAGCAGCCAAGATGGGTGGGGCTACGAGCAGTACTTC.

The V gene is TRBV4-2, the J gene TRBJ2-5; 14 bases are shared with TRBD2. Trimming took 4 bases from V and 1 from J; bases not matched to a gene: 5. The germline gives CDR1 LGHNA, CDR2 YNFKEQ. The CDR3 loop spans 17 amino acids. CDR3 in DNA: TGTGCCAGCAGCCTAGGGACTAGCGGGAGTACCCAAGAGACCCAGTACTTC. Amino acids: CASSLGTSGSTQETQYF.

This clone was counted between two and nine times. CDR3 nucleotide sequence: TGTGCCAGCAGTGAACTAGGGACAGGGGTCGGGGAAGCTTTCTTT. Amino acids: CASSELGTGVGEAFF. The chain joins TRBV6-1 to TRBJ1-1; 10 bases map to TRBD1. With V trimmed by 2 bases and J by 8 bases, 8 bases remained unmatched. Germline V CDR1 and CDR2: MNHNS, SASEGT. This CDR3 contains 15 residues.

This sequence joins TRBV6-5 and TRBJ1-6; D not resolved. Trimming took 0 bases from V and 8 from J, leaving 11 bases between them. This CDR3 comprises 15 residues. Per the germline V gene, CDR1 is MNHEY and CDR2 is SVGAGI. The CDR3 sequence: CASSYSSPRYSPLHF. The CDR3 region has the DNA TGTGCCAGCAGTTACTCGTCCCCGAGGTATTCACCCCTCCACTTT.